Listed here are 25 T cell receptor beta chains from one sample, sequenced in a study of shared clonotypes between healthy human individuals. Produced via immunoSEQ multiplex PCR; TCRdb's table is partial and in-frame only. The table records 2 million or so clones, roughly 95% of them present only once. Source material: naive CD4+ T cells sorted from blood. The sample's subset: CD45RA+ positively selected. The receptors come from a man younger than 35 in good health.

This clone was observed a single time. The rearrangement links TRBV7-2 to TRBJ1-2; 7 bases align to TRBD1. The germline CDR1 and CDR2 sequences are SGHTA and FQGNSA. The CDR3 is made up of 16 amino acids. V lost 5 bases, J lost 2 bases, and 11 bases stayed unmatched. As DNA, the CDR3 is TGTGCCAGCAGCCCTGCCTCTGGGACAGCAAACTATGGCTACACCTTC. Translated, it gives CASSPASGTANYGYTF.

In its sample, this clone was seen once. The chain uses TRBV25-1 and TRBJ1-6, with D uncertain. Looked up from germline, CDR1 is MGHDK and CDR2 is SYGVNS. V lost 10 bases and J 4 bases, leaving 17 bases between the germline ends. This CDR3 spans 15 amino acids. The CDR3 DNA reads as TGTGCCACGAGTCCCCCGGACGGGTATAATTCACCCCTCCACTTT. Its protein product is CATSPPDGYNSPLHF. The full variable domain, with the rest looked up from reference TRBV25-1 and TRBJ1-6, is EADIYQTPRYLVIGTGKKITLECSQTMGHDKMYWYQQDPGMELHLIHYSYGVNSTEKGDLSSESTVSRIRTEHFPLTLESARPSHTSQYLCATSPPDGYNSPLHFGNGTRLTVT.

The V and J genes are TRBV10-3 and TRBJ2-3; 13 nucleotides match TRBD2. CDR3 length: 17 residues. Germline V gene lookup returns CDR1 ENHRY and CDR2 SYGVKD. Trimming took 3 bases from V and 0 from J; bases not matched to a gene: 3. CDR3 nucleotide sequence: TGTGCCATCAGTGATGGACTAGCGGGAGCAAGCACAGATACGCAGTATTTT. Translating it yields CAISDGLAGASTDTQYF.

This clone was counted once. The chain has TRBV7-8 and TRBJ1-5, with TRBD1 as a possible D gene (6 bases). Germline V gives CDR1 SGHVS, CDR2 FQNEAQ. The germline V and J ends were trimmed by 5 bases and 4 bases, with 18 bases remaining between them. CDR3 length: 16 amino acids. In nucleotides, the CDR3 is TGTGCCAGCAGCCTTCAAACGACAGGTACTAATCAGCCCCAGCATTTT. It encodes CASSLQTTGTNQPQHF.

The rearrangement links TRBV11-3 to TRBJ2-5; 10 bases line up with TRBD2. Germline loops: CDR1 SGHNT, CDR2 YENEEA. CDR3 length equals 15 residues. V shed 2 bases, J shed 7 bases, and the junction held 7 bases outside the gene matches. The CDR3 spells CASSLTSGTGATQYF. In DNA form, the CDR3 reads TGTGCCAGCAGCTTAACTAGCGGGACGGGGGCGACCCAGTACTTC. Variable domain in full (rest from reference TRBV11-3 and TRBJ2-5): EAGVVQSPRYKIIEKKQPVAFWCNPISGHNTLYWYLQNLGQGPELLIRYENEEAVDDSQLPKDRFSAERLKGVDSTLKIQPAELGDSAVYLCASSLTSGTGATQYFGPGTRLLVL.

This chain uses TRBV4-1 with TRBJ2-1; a possible D gene is TRBD2 (7 bases). CDR1 and CDR2 from the germline V gene are MGHRA and YSYEKL. CDR3 length: 15 amino acids. V lost 4 bases and J 3 bases, leaving 13 bases between the germline ends. The CDR3 is CASSLARGGYNEQFF. The CDR3 bases are TGCGCCAGCAGCCTTGCGAGGGGGGGCTACAATGAGCAGTTCTTC.

The J gene is TRBJ2-5, the V gene TRBV5-4; weak D call: TRBD2 (5 bases). Per the germline V gene, CDR1 is SGHNT and CDR2 is YYREEE (reference sequence). The CDR3 covers 15 residues. The V end was cut by 4 bases, the J end by 1 base, with 14 bases between. The CDR3 loop reads CASSHPVAGQETQYF. DNA for the CDR3: TGTGCCAGCAGCCATCCCGTTGCGGGCCAAGAGACCCAGTACTTC. Full variable domain (outside the CDR3, taken from reference TRBV5-4 and TRBJ2-5): ETGVTQSPTHLIKTRGQQVTLRCSSQSGHNTVSWYQQALGQGPQFIFQYYREEENGRGNFPPRFSGLQFPNYSSELNVNALELDDSALYLCASSHPVAGQETQYFGPGTRLLVL.

Concerning this clone itself: Other DNA sequences in the same sample also yield this CDR3. The V and J genes are TRBV9 and TRBJ1-5; no firm D call. Germline CDR1 is SGDLS and CDR2 is YYNGEE. CDR3 length: 15 residues. Trimming took 0 bases from V and 2 from J, leaving 9 bases between them. The CDR3 DNA reads as TGTGCCAGCAGCGTAGGAGTGACGGGCAATCAGCCCCAGCATTTT. Its translation is CASSVGVTGNQPQHF.

Concerning this clone itself: A read error may produce the germline difference seen at one junction end. This chain joins TRBV7-9 and TRBJ2-6; D call uncertain. The CDR3 consists of 16 residues. Germline V gene sequence: CDR1 SEHNR, CDR2 FQNEAQ (reference sequence). CDR3 DNA sequence: TGTGCCAGCAGCTTAGTATCAAAAGCTGGTGCCAACGTCCTGACTTTC. Translated, it gives CASSLVSKAGANVLTF. The full variable domain, in which reference TRBV7-9 and TRBJ2-6 provide the parts outside the CDR3, is DTGVSQNPRHKITKRGQNVTFRCDPISEHNRLYWYRQTLGQGPEFLTYFQNEAQLEKSRLLSDRFSAERPKGSFSTLEIQRTEQGDSAMYLCASSLVSKAGANVLTFGAGSRLTVL.

The rearrangement joins TRBV30 to TRBJ1-1; unclear D gene. The CDR3 is 17 residues long. The V gene lost 0 bases and the J gene lost 0 bases, with 17 bases spanning the gap. Germline V gene lookup returns CDR1 GTSNPN and CDR2 SVGIG (reference sequence). The chain's CDR3 is CAWSVGSPTDMNTEAFF. The CDR3, as DNA: TGTGCCTGGAGTGTAGGGAGCCCTACCGACATGAACACTGAAGCTTTCTTT.

About this clone itself: Other DNA sequences in this sample translate to the same CDR3. The chain couples TRBV5-4 to TRBJ1-4; D might be TRBD1 (5 bases). CDR1 and CDR2 (germline): SGHNT, YYREEE (reference sequence). The V end lost 0 bases, the J end lost 5 bases, and 8 bases lay between the germline ends. There are 14 residues in the CDR3. As DNA, the CDR3 is TGTGCCAGCAGCTTGGGACAGAGGAATGAAAAACTGTTTTTT. It translates to CASSLGQRNEKLFF.

The chain is built from TRBV6-4 and TRBJ1-6; D not certain. V gave up 2 bases and J gave up 10 bases, with 12 bases separating them. CDR3 length: 14 residues. Germline CDR1 reads MRHNA; CDR2 reads SNTAGT. CDR3 protein: CASSDGLLGSPLHF. CDR3 nucleotide sequence: TGTGCCAGCAGTGACGGGTTACTGGGATCACCCCTCCACTTT.

The DNA of the CDR3 is TGCGCCAGCAGCCAAGCCGCTAGCGGGAGGGCCCTCGACACCGGGGAGCTGTTTTTT. Its translation is CASSQAASGRALDTGELFF. This chain joins TRBV5-1 and TRBJ2-2; 12 bases match TRBD2. Germline CDR1 and CDR2: SGHRS and YFSETQ. V shed 4 bases, J shed 3 bases, and the junction held 13 bases outside the gene matches. The CDR3 covers 19 residues.

The chain joins TRBV19 to TRBJ1-3; D is uncertain. CDR1 is LNHDA, CDR2 SQIVND, per germline (reference sequence). The CDR3 length is 10 residues. Trimming cost V 11 bases and J 4 bases, with 6 bases left between them. For the CDR3, the DNA is TGTGCCGTTAGCGGAAACACCATATATTTT. It codes for CAVSGNTIYF.

The V call is TRBV7-9, the J call TRBJ1-4, with 8 nucleotides matching TRBD1. Germline-derived CDR1 and CDR2 are SEHNR and FQNEAQ (reference sequence). The length of the CDR3 is 14 residues. After removal of 6 bases from V and 7 bases from J, the junction contained 7 bases not matched to a gene. CDR3 nucleotide sequence: TGTGCCAGCAGTCAACCAGGGGGCGGTGAAAAACTGTTTTTT. Its translation: CASSQPGGGEKLFF.

This chain links TRBV5-1 with TRBJ1-5; 8 positions agree with TRBD1. CDR1 is SGHRS, CDR2 YFSETQ, per germline. The CDR3 is made up of 15 amino acids. Trimming took 0 bases from V and 6 from J; bases not matched to a gene: 5. In DNA form, the CDR3 reads TGCGCCAGCAGCTTGGGGACAGGGACGGGTCAGCCCCAGCATTTT. As protein: CASSLGTGTGQPQHF.

This chain uses TRBV5-1 with TRBJ2-5; 7 bases map to TRBD2. Germline CDR1 reads SGHRS; CDR2 reads YFSETQ. The CDR3 spans 15 residues. V was pared by 4 bases and J by 5 bases, with 11 bases of the junction left unmatched. CDR3 region: CASSPTKLGGETQYF. CDR3 sequence (DNA): TGCGCCAGCAGCCCGACCAAACTGGGGGGGGAGACCCAGTACTTC.

Comment on this clone: A much larger clone lies a single base off, so this may be a read error. The same CDR3 is also encoded by other DNA sequences in this sample. The rearrangement joins TRBV28 to TRBJ1-5, with D perhaps TRBD1 (6 bases). The CDR3 runs to 14 residues. V lost 2 bases and J lost 2, with 7 bases in between. Germline CDR1 reads MDHEN; CDR2 reads SYDVKM. CDR3 loop: CASSLGGRNQPQHF. The DNA for the CDR3 is TGTGCCAGCAGTTTAGGGGGGCGCAATCAGCCCCAGCATTTT.

The V and J genes are TRBV6-1 and TRBJ1-4, with D tentatively TRBD1 (6 bases). There are 14 residues in the CDR3. In germline, CDR1 is MNHNS, CDR2 SASEGT. Trimming shortened V by 2 bases and J by 8 bases, and 12 bases separated the two germline ends. The CDR3 spells CASSERGLGEKLFF. CDR3 coding DNA: TGTGCCAGCAGTGAACGGGGGCTTGGCGAAAAACTGTTTTTT.

The rearrangement links TRBV5-4 to TRBJ2-5; 7 bases line up with TRBD1. The CDR3 is 16 residues long. Germline CDR1 reads SGHNT; CDR2 reads YYREEE (reference sequence). V trimming: 4 bases; J trimming: 5 bases; junction bases outside the gene matches: 14. CDR3 nucleotides: TGTGCCAGCAGCAGGGGGACAGTCGCCTCAATGGAGACCCAGTACTTC. It yields the protein CASSRGTVASMETQYF.

This clone occurred once. The V and J genes are TRBV2 and TRBJ2-1, with unresolved D. CDR1 is SNHLY and CDR2 is FYNNEI in the germline V gene. The CDR3 spans 9 residues. V lost 6 bases and J lost 12, with 6 bases in between. The CDR3 DNA reads TGTGCCAGCAGAGGTATGCAGTTCTTC. Protein product: CASRGMQFF.

This chain links TRBV5-1 with TRBJ2-5; 8 nucleotides agree with TRBD2. The trim removed 3 bases at V and 4 bases at J, leaving 20 bases unmatched. Per the germline V gene, CDR1 is SGHRS and CDR2 is YFSETQ. This CDR3 has 19 amino acids. The CDR3 nucleotides read TGCGCCAGCAGCTCCCCCCCGGGGTCTCTCGCGGGGGGTTCAGAGACCCAGTACTTC. This gives the protein CASSSPPGSLAGGSETQYF.

This chain joins TRBV4-1 and TRBJ1-5, with D tentatively TRBD1 (5 bases). Germline CDR1 is MGHRA and CDR2 is YSYEKL. The V end lost 4 bases, the J end lost 1 base, and 11 bases lay between the germline ends. This CDR3 spans 15 amino acids. The DNA of the CDR3 is TGCGCCAGCAGCCCCCAAGGACAAAGCAATCAGCCCCAGCATTTT. Residues: CASSPQGQSNQPQHF.

This rearrangement joins TRBV7-2 to TRBJ2-7; 9 bases map to TRBD1. Germline CDR1 is SGHTA and CDR2 is FQGNSA. The CDR3 is 14 amino acids. With 5 bases clipped from V and 7 bases from J, the junction kept 9 bases outside the gene matches. The CDR3 loop is CASSTGTGLGEQYF. The CDR3 nucleotides read TGTGCCAGCAGCACCGGGACAGGGTTGGGGGAGCAGTACTTC.

The chain has TRBV4-1 and TRBJ2-7; a weak D match, TRBD2 (5 bases). Trimming removed 3 bases at V and 4 bases at J, with 16 bases between. This CDR3 is built from 15 residues. Germline V gives CDR1 MGHRA, CDR2 YSYEKL. The CDR3, as DNA: TGCGCCAGCAGCCAGGGAGACACGATCCCTTACGAGCAGTACTTC. Protein product: CASSQGDTIPYEQYF.